Listed below are T cell receptor beta chains from one sample, sequenced in a study of T cell responses to AZD1222 COVID-19 vaccine. Profiling relied on immunoSEQ multiplex PCR, and the TCRdb table lists in-frame clones only, not all of them. The table has tens of thousands of clones, around 90% seen once. The starting material was peripheral blood, obtained on day 0 of AZD1222 vaccination. The receptors derive from an adult in good health. CDR3s include the opening cysteine and the closing phenylalanine or tryptophan. D genes are given only for firm matches. Clone sizes are given selectively: once, few, many, or a class where the clone is expanded.

v_call	d_call	clone_size	j_call	cdr3_nt	cdr3_aa
TRBV3-1/TRBV3-2	NA	NA	TRBJ1-3	TGTGCCAGCAGCCAAGAGCTACAGGGCTACTCTGGAAACACCATATATTTT	CASSQELQGYSGNTIYF
TRBV30	NA	NA	TRBJ1-1	TGTGCCTGGAGTGTAGGGTTTCCTGAAGCTTTCTTT	CAWSVGFPEAFF
TRBV12-3/TRBV12-4	NA	NA	TRBJ1-2	TGTGCCAGCAGAGAGGACACAAACTATGGCTACACCTTC	CASREDTNYGYTF
TRBV30	TRBD2	NA	TRBJ2-2	TGTGCCCGGGGCTGGCGGGAGGGCCGAGGCGGGGAGCTGTTTTTT	CARGWREGRGGELFF
TRBV14	NA	NA	TRBJ1-1	TGTGCCAGCAGCCGAGTGAGTAGACCCCTGAGTGAAGCTTTCTTT	CASSRVSRPLSEAFF
TRBV11-3	TRBD1	NA	TRBJ1-2	TGTGCCAGCAGCCGATGGGACAGCTCGAGCTATGGCTACACCTTC	CASSRWDSSSYGYTF
TRBV11-3	TRBD2	NA	TRBJ2-7	TGTGCCAGCAGCCACCGGACTAGCGGGAGACAATCCTACGAGCAGTACTTC	CASSHRTSGRQSYEQYF
TRBV18	TRBD1	NA	TRBJ1-1	TGTGCCAGCTCACCACGGTCGCAGGGGGGATTAACTGAAGCTTTCTTT	CASSPRSQGGLTEAFF
TRBV11-3	NA	NA	TRBJ2-5	TGTGCCAGCAGCCCAAACACCCAAGAGACCCAGTACTTC	CASSPNTQETQYF
TRBV11-3	TRBD2	NA	TRBJ2-7	TGTGCCAGCAGCGGGGGGGGCTACGAGCAGTACTTC	CASSGGGYEQYF
TRBV6-5	NA	NA	TRBJ1-3	TGTGCCAGCAAGCTAGGGACAAGTTCCGACACCATATATTTT	CASKLGTSSDTIYF
TRBV7-9	NA	NA	TRBJ2-1	TGTGCCAGAGGGAGCTCCTACAATGAGCAGTTCTTC	CARGSSYNEQFF
TRBV7-2	NA	NA	TRBJ2-1	TGTGCCAGCAGCCCGCGACCCCTCCCCCAGAACAATGAGCAGTTCTTC	CASSPRPLPQNNEQFF
TRBV30	NA	few	TRBJ1-4	TGTGCCTGCTCGACAGAAGAGAATGAAAAACTGTTTTTT	CACSTEENEKLFF
TRBV2	NA	once	TRBJ2-2	TGTGCCAGCAGTGAACGACCCACCGGGGAGCTGTTTTTT	CASSERPTGELFF
TRBV30	NA	once	TRBJ2-7	TGTGCCTGGAGGGGCAGAAACTCCTACGAGCAGTACTTC	CAWRGRNSYEQYF
TRBV7-9	TRBD1	NA	TRBJ1-1	TGTGCCAGCAGCTTAGGAAGGTTTGAGGGGGCCCGGAGGTCCACTGAAGCTTTCTTT	CASSLGRFEGARRSTEAFF
TRBV18	NA	NA	TRBJ1-1	TGTGCCAGCTCACCCCTCCCCAGGGGAACTGAAGCTTTCTTT	CASSPLPRGTEAFF
TRBV5-1	NA	NA	TRBJ2-7	TGCGCCAGCAGCTTGATTAGCCCCTACGAGCAGTACTTC	CASSLISPYEQYF
TRBV4-2	NA	once	TRBJ1-2	TGTGCCAGCAGCCAGTCGGGCCTAAGTACCGACGGCTACACCTTC	CASSQSGLSTDGYTF
TRBV28	TRBD2	NA	TRBJ2-7	TGTGCCAGCAGTTTCCTAGCGGGAGCCGAGCAGTACTTC	CASSFLAGAEQYF
TRBV30	TRBD1	NA	TRBJ1-1	TGTGCCTGGATTGGACAGGTGAACACTGAAGCTTTCTTT	CAWIGQVNTEAFF
TRBV6-4	NA	NA	TRBJ2-5	TGTGCCAGCAGCCGGACAGCCCAAGAGACCCAGTACTTC	CASSRTAQETQYF
TRBV9	TRBD1	NA	TRBJ1-6	TGTGCCAGCAGCGTAGTTGGACAGGGAAATTCACCCCTCCACTTT	CASSVVGQGNSPLHF
TRBV19	NA	NA	TRBJ1-2	TGTGCCAGTACCCCGGACAAAGGATACTATGGCTACACCTTC	CASTPDKGYYGYTF
TRBV11-3	TRBD1	NA	TRBJ1-5	TGTGCCAGCAGCCCGACAGGGGATCAGCCCCAGCATTTT	CASSPTGDQPQHF
TRBV5-1	TRBD1	NA	TRBJ1-6	TGCGCCAGCAGCTCTGGGGTCCCGGGACAGGGAATCAGTAATTCACCCCTCCACTTT	CASSSGVPGQGISNSPLHF
TRBV27	NA	NA	TRBJ1-2	TGTGCCAGCAGTCCCACGACAGGCCCAGGCTATGGCTACACCTTC	CASSPTTGPGYGYTF
TRBV7-8	NA	NA	TRBJ1-2	TGTGCCAGCAGCCGACTACCAGGGAGTCCCGGAGATTATGGCTACACCTTC	CASSRLPGSPGDYGYTF
TRBV3-1/TRBV3-2	NA	NA	TRBJ1-2	TGTGCCAGCAGCCCGAACAGTCTCTATGGCTACACCTTC	CASSPNSLYGYTF
TRBV5-1	NA	NA	TRBJ1-6	TGCGCCAGCAGCTTGCTCGGGCGGACCTTTAATTCACCCCTCCACTTT	CASSLLGRTFNSPLHF
TRBV7-9	TRBD1	NA	TRBJ2-7	TGTGCCAGCAGCCGCGACAGGGAACACGAGCAGTACTTC	CASSRDREHEQYF
TRBV7-2	NA	NA	TRBJ2-2	TGTGCCAGCAGCCCGAGATACGCGAACACCGGGGAGCTGTTTTTT	CASSPRYANTGELFF
TRBV29-1	NA	NA	TRBJ2-5	TGCAGCGGGGGTCCGGGCCGGGAGACCCAGTACTTC	CSGGPGRETQYF
TRBV7-3	NA	NA	TRBJ2-3	TGTGCCAGCAGCCTCACGGCCACTGCGACGGCCTCAATGGATACGCAGTATTTT	CASSLTATATASMDTQYF
TRBV6-1	NA	NA	TRBJ1-5	TGTGCCAGCAGTGACGGACAGAGGAAGCCCCAGCATTTT	CASSDGQRKPQHF
TRBV5-8	NA	NA	TRBJ2-1	TGTGCCAGCAGCTTGTACACCGGGGGTGAGCAGTTCTTC	CASSLYTGGEQFF
TRBV27	NA	NA	TRBJ1-2	TGTGCCAGCAGTTCGACCTTGGGAGGCTACACCTTC	CASSSTLGGYTF